The 24 T cell receptor beta chains below were found in one sample sequenced in a study of post-analysis software for immune sequencing data. Study findings and constraints: A handful of TRBV segments were significantly more frequent in patients than in controls. TRBV5-6, TRBV5-1 and TRBV20-1 were among these segments.

The library was made from cDNA and included unique molecular identifiers. TCRdb passed the PCR reads through MiXCR, listing each CDR3 protein once. The table includes roughly 540,000 distinct CDR3 sequences, about a third detected once. Their specific antigens are unknown. The sample consisted of blood. The receptor source for this set is a girl under 18 with multiple sclerosis.

This clonotype came up a few times. The chain links TRBV5-1 to TRBJ1-1, with D tentatively TRBD1 (6 bases). With 0 bases removed from V and 1 base from J, the gap between germline ends came to 10 bases. This CDR3 has 15 amino acids. Germline V gene sequence: CDR1 SGHRS, CDR2 YFSETQ. CDR3 loop: CASSLVRGGNTEAFF. The CDR3 DNA follows: TGCGCCAGCAGCTTGGTGAGGGGGGGGAACACTGAAGCTTTCTTT.

The chain employs TRBV29-1 and TRBJ2-7, with TRBD1 as a possible D gene (6 bases). CDR1 and CDR2 (germline): SQVTM, ANQGSEA. The CDR3 runs to 12 residues. V was pared by 6 bases and J by 1 base, with 10 bases between. The CDR3 DNA follows: TGCAGCGTCAAGGACAGTTCCTACGAGCAGTACTTC. Translation gives CSVKDSSYEQYF.

Only a few counts were recorded for this clonotype. This rearrangement joins TRBV6-6 to TRBJ2-7; 7 bases agree with TRBD2. Unmatched junction bases numbered 6, after V lost 2 bases and J lost 2 bases. The CDR3 runs to 15 residues. Germline CDR1 reads MNHNY; CDR2 reads SVGAGI (reference sequence). In DNA, the CDR3 is TGTGCCAGCAGTTACGTGGGGGGGGAACCCTACGAGCAGTACTTC. It is translated as CASSYVGGEPYEQYF.

The rearrangement links TRBV9 to TRBJ2-3; the D gene could be TRBD1 or TRBD2 (6 bases each). Germline values: CDR1 SGDLS, CDR2 YYNGEE. Trimming left V 3 bases short and J 6 bases short, with 14 bases between. CDR3 length: 14 residues. The CDR3 DNA reads as TGTGCCAGCAGCGACCAGCGGAGGGGGGATACGCAGTATTTT. Residues: CASSDQRRGDTQYF.

This clonotype was seen more than once but under ten times. V usage is TRBV5-5 and J usage is TRBJ2-1; D may be TRBD1 (5 bases). CDR3 size: 14 residues. Germline assignment: CDR1 SGHKS and CDR2 YYEKEE (reference sequence). The V gene lost 3 bases and the J gene lost 10 bases, with 17 bases spanning the gap. CDR3 residues: CASSSQVGPGEQFF. CDR3 bases: TGTGCCAGCAGCTCACAAGTGGGGCCAGGGGAGCAGTTCTTC.

This clonotype was seen only a few times. CDR3 bases: TGCGCCAGCAGCCAAGTCTCAGGGGACACTGAAGCTTTCTTT. Residues: CASSQVSGDTEAFF. The chain uses TRBV4-1 and TRBJ1-1; perhaps TRBD1 as D (6 bases). CDR3 length equals 14 residues. Germline V gene lookup returns CDR1 MGHRA and CDR2 YSYEKL. The V end was cut by 1 base, the J end by 3 bases, with 9 bases between.

The CDR3 spells CASRSTSGGGTQYF. The DNA for the CDR3 is TGTGCCAGCAGGTCGACTAGCGGGGGGGGGACCCAGTACTTC. This rearrangement joins TRBV7-2 to TRBJ2-7, with 14 bases fitting TRBD2. TRBJ2-5 explains the end of the DNA better; the J call may be wrong. The CDR3 runs 14 residues. Germline V gives CDR1 SGHTA, CDR2 FQGNSA.

The chain couples TRBV2 to TRBJ2-1; a weak D match, TRBD2 (5 bases). The V gene's germline CDR1 is SNHLY and CDR2 FYNNEI. The CDR3 length is 15 residues. Trimming pared 6 bases from V and 1 base from J, leaving 13 bases between. The CDR3 DNA reads TGTGCCAGCAGGGAGGAGCAGCGATCCTACAATGAGCAGTTCTTC. It encodes CASREEQRSYNEQFF.

Many counts were recorded for this clonotype. The chain recombines TRBV28 with TRBJ2-5, with D unclear. The CDR3 has 11 residues. CDR1 MDHEN and CDR2 SYDVKM come from the germline V gene. V was trimmed by 8 bases and J by 0 bases, leaving 4 bases between them. CDR3 DNA: TGTGCCAGCGGGGACCAAGAGACCCAGTACTTC. It encodes CASGDQETQYF.

The chain is built from TRBV9 and TRBJ1-1; 8 bases map to TRBD1. CDR3 length: 15 amino acids. Trimming cost V 0 bases and J 6 bases; bases outside gene matches: 7. Looked up from germline, CDR1 is SGDLS and CDR2 is YYNGEE. In nucleotides, the CDR3 is TGTGCCAGCAGCGTAGCCAGGGGGCGTTGGGCTGAAGCTTTCTTT. It encodes CASSVARGRWAEAFF.

The J gene is TRBJ1-2, the V gene TRBV28, with D possibly matching TRBD1 (5 bases). CDR3 length equals 13 residues. The germline V gene has CDR1 MDHEN and CDR2 SYDVKM. V was shortened by 5 bases and J by 6 bases, with 13 bases between the two germline ends. The CDR3 is CASSTGWVNGYTF. The DNA for the CDR3 is TGTGCCAGCAGTACAGGCTGGGTTAATGGCTACACCTTC.

This clonotype was picked up a small number of times. This rearrangement joins TRBV28 to TRBJ2-3; tentative D call: TRBD1 (6 bases). This CDR3 spans 16 amino acids. The germline CDR1 and CDR2 sequences are MDHEN and SYDVKM. V was shortened by 5 bases and J by 2 bases, with 17 bases between the two germline ends. In DNA, the CDR3 is TGTGCCAGCAGTCCATCCGGGACACAGAACACAGATACGCAGTATTTT. Protein sequence: CASSPSGTQNTDTQYF.

This clonotype was counted between two and nine times. This sequence joins TRBV4-1 and TRBJ2-1; TRBD2 matches 10 bases. Germline V CDR1 and CDR2: MGHRA, YSYEKL. Trimming took 0 bases from V and 3 from J; bases not matched to a gene: 5. The CDR3 extends over 17 amino acids. The CDR3 loop is CASSQDESGGDYNEQFF. The CDR3 bases are TGCGCCAGCAGCCAAGATGAAAGCGGGGGGGACTACAATGAGCAGTTCTTC.

This clonotype was seen a handful of times. This chain links TRBV5-1 with TRBJ2-5; no definite D call. The germline CDR1 and CDR2 sequences are SGHRS and YFSETQ. Trimming took 0 bases from V and 5 from J, leaving 11 bases between them. The CDR3 is 14 amino acids. The DNA of the CDR3 is TGCGCCAGCAGCTTGGATCCTAGACCCGAGACCCAGTACTTC. Its translation is CASSLDPRPETQYF.

This clonotype was found a few times. The chain couples TRBV29-1 to TRBJ2-5; 7 nucleotides line up with TRBD1. V gave up 0 bases and J gave up 2 bases; unmatched junction bases: 6. The germline gives CDR1 SQVTM, CDR2 ANQGSEA. The CDR3 covers 15 residues. CDR3 sequence (DNA): TGCAGCGTTGAAGATCGGTACAGGGGACAAGAGACCCAGTACTTC. Its translation: CSVEDRYRGQETQYF.

This rearrangement joins TRBV6-2 or TRBV6-3 to TRBJ2-7; TRBD2 is a possible D gene (5 bases). Trimming removed 2 bases at V and 0 bases at J, with 14 bases between. This CDR3 region has 16 residues. From germline, CDR1 is MNHEY and CDR2 SVGEGT. As DNA, the CDR3 is TGTGCCAGCAGTTACGAGAGACTAACGGTCTCCTACGAGCAGTACTTC. Protein product: CASSYERLTVSYEQYF.

The rearrangement uses TRBV27 and TRBJ2-1; 10 bases line up with TRBD2. Germline V lookup: CDR1 MNHEY, CDR2 SMNVEV (reference sequence). The CDR3 sequence is 16 residues long. V was pared by 5 bases and J by 7 bases, with 11 bases of the junction left unmatched. CDR3 sequence (DNA): TGTGCCAGCAGTCGCATCATAGCGGGGGGAGTAAATGAGCAGTTCTTC. Its protein is CASSRIIAGGVNEQFF.

The V and J genes are TRBV6-1 and TRBJ2-7; TRBD1 aligns across 8 bases. CDR1 MNHNS and CDR2 SASEGT come from the germline V gene. There are 17 residues in the CDR3. The V segment lost 4 bases and the J segment 2 bases; nucleotides outside the gene matches: 13. The CDR3 DNA reads TGTGCCAGCAGTGCTCGGGGCCCCCGACAGGGGACCTACGAGCAGTACTTC. Translating gives CASSARGPRQGTYEQYF.

Only a few counts were recorded for this clonotype. The chain couples TRBV3-1 to TRBJ1-6; tentatively, D is TRBD1 (5 bases). Germline V lookup: CDR1 LGHDT, CDR2 YNNKEL (reference sequence). Trimming pared 4 bases from V and 4 bases from J, leaving 14 bases between. The CDR3 loop spans 16 amino acids. In nucleotides, the CDR3 is TGTGCCAGCAGCCTTCAGGGCCGGGGGTATAATTCACCCCTCCACTTT. Translating it yields CASSLQGRGYNSPLHF.

Remarks on this clonotype: At one of its ends the junction is not consistent with the germline gene, which may arise from a read error. The chain is built from TRBV7-8 and TRBJ1-1, with D unresolved. The CDR3 sequence is 15 residues long. Germline-derived CDR1 and CDR2 are SGHVS and FQNEAQ. The CDR3 DNA follows: TGTGCCAGCAACTTAGTCCCAGTACTGAACACTGAAGCTTTCTTT. Translated, it gives CASNLVPVLNTEAFF.

The chain is built from TRBV12-3 or TRBV12-4 and TRBJ1-5; possibly TRBD1 for D (5 bases). Between the trimmed V and J ends, which lost 3 bases and 6 bases, there was a span of 9 bases. CDR3 size: 13 residues. CDR3 sequence (DNA): TGTGCCAGCAGTTTCCAGGGTTCTCAGCCCCAGCATTTT. It codes for CASSFQGSQPQHF.

The genes are TRBV9 and TRBJ2-7; unclear D gene. This CDR3 spans 14 amino acids. Germline V gene sequence: CDR1 SGDLS, CDR2 YYNGEE. The V end lost 4 bases, the J end lost 3 bases, and 14 bases lay between the germline ends. The CDR3 region has the DNA TGTGCCAGCAGCCCCAGGTCCGGGTTCTACGAGCAGTACTTC. Translating it yields CASSPRSGFYEQYF.

J is TRBJ2-5 and V is TRBV5-6; D assignment may be TRBD1 or TRBD2 (6 bases each). Trimming took off 4 bases at V and 5 bases at J, with 18 bases between the two ends. The CDR3 has 15 residues. Germline lookup yields CDR1 SGHDT and CDR2 YYEEEE. The DNA of the CDR3 is TGTGCCAGCAGCCCGGAGGGACAAACAAGCGAGACCCAGTACTTC. Protein: CASSPEGQTSETQYF.

The chain is built from TRBV20-1 and TRBJ2-3; TRBD1 matches at 9 bases. The CDR3 covers 17 residues. The ends lost 3 bases at V and 3 bases at J; junction bases unmatched: 13. Germline-derived CDR1 and CDR2 are DFQATT and SNEGSKA (reference sequence). CDR3 coding DNA: TGCAGTGCTAGGGATCTGATCGGACAGGGGACGACAGATACGCAGTATTTT. It yields the protein CSARDLIGQGTTDTQYF.